These 26 T cell receptor beta chains were all obtained from the same sample, sequenced in a study of cytomegalovirus exposure and HLA in healthy donors. Primers included in the PCR were 60 Vbeta and 13 Jbeta primers. The data were produced by immunoSEQ multiplex PCR, yet TCRdb's version contains in-frame clones alone and is incomplete. The sample consists of 55,000 to 65,000 clones, 65% to 80% of them appearing once. Sample: PBMCs. These receptors came from a woman in her twenties or thirties in good health and CMV-seronegative.

This chain joins TRBV5-6 and TRBJ1-2; a weak D match, TRBD1 (6 bases). V was shortened by 2 bases and J by 0 bases, with 11 bases between the two germline ends. CDR3 length: 15 amino acids. Germline-derived CDR1 and CDR2 are SGHDT and YYEEEE. Here the CDR3 DNA reads TGTGCCAGCAGCTTACAGGGCCCTACTAACTATGGCTACACCTTC. Protein product: CASSLQGPTNYGYTF.

The genes are TRBV10-3 and TRBJ1-2, with TRBD1 matching 9 bases. The CDR3 is made up of 13 amino acids. Germline loops: CDR1 ENHRY, CDR2 SYGVKD. The ends lost 6 bases at V and 3 bases at J; junction bases unmatched: 2. The DNA for the CDR3 is TGTGCCATCAGACAGGGGGCGGACTATGGCTACACCTTC. This codes for CAIRQGADYGYTF.

This clone was found a few times. The V gene is TRBV25-1, the J gene TRBJ2-5; 8 bases fit TRBD1. After removal of 5 bases from V and 5 bases from J, the junction contained 19 bases not matched to a gene. CDR3 length equals 18 residues. Germline V gene lookup returns CDR1 MGHDK and CDR2 SYGVNS. CDR3 protein: CASSSLPGQVEVGETQYF. The DNA for the CDR3 is TGTGCCAGCAGTTCCTTGCCGGGACAGGTGGAGGTTGGGGAGACCCAGTACTTC.

The genes are TRBV6-4 and TRBJ2-2; 8 nucleotides agree with TRBD2. The V and J ends lost 5 bases and 6 bases, in that order; junction bases with no gene match: 5. The CDR3 loop spans 14 amino acids. Germline V lookup: CDR1 MRHNA, CDR2 SNTAGT. The CDR3 sequence: CASSPTSEAGELFF. In DNA form, the CDR3 reads TGTGCCAGCAGTCCGACTAGCGAGGCCGGGGAGCTGTTTTTT.

The rearrangement joins TRBV5-4 to TRBJ1-2; 10 positions agree with TRBD1. Germline trimming cut 1 base from V and 3 bases from J; bases unmatched to any gene: 6. Germline V lookup: CDR1 SGHNT, CDR2 YYREEE (reference sequence). This CDR3 is built from 16 residues. The CDR3 DNA reads TGTGCCAGCAGCTTGTTGGGACAGGGGATTGACTATGGCTACACCTTC. As protein: CASSLLGQGIDYGYTF.

The genes are TRBV4-1 and TRBJ1-3, with a tentative D call TRBD1 (5 bases). Germline V gene lookup returns CDR1 MGHRA and CDR2 YSYEKL. The V gene lost 1 base and the J gene lost 8 bases, with 27 bases spanning the gap. The CDR3 sequence is 19 residues long. CDR3 loop: CASSQVEEGLQAIGDTIYF. CDR3 coding DNA: TGCGCCAGCAGCCAAGTAGAAGAAGGCCTCCAGGCGATAGGGGACACCATATATTTT.

The chain joins TRBV7-9 to TRBJ2-7; D remains unclear. This CDR3 contains 14 residues. Per the germline V gene, CDR1 is SEHNR and CDR2 is FQNEAQ (reference sequence). The V and J ends lost 5 bases and 0 bases respectively, with 11 bases between them. CDR3 bases: TGTGCCAGCAGCCTAGACCCGAGCTCCTACGAGCAGTACTTC. Translated: CASSLDPSSYEQYF. The entire variable domain, with the rest obtained from reference TRBV7-9 and TRBJ2-7, is as follows: DTGVSQNPRHKITKRGQNVTFRCDPISEHNRLYWYRQTLGQGPEFLTYFQNEAQLEKSRLLSDRFSAERPKGSFSTLEIQRTEQGDSAMYLCASSLDPSSYEQYFGPGTRLTVT.

The rearrangement uses TRBV6-4 and TRBJ2-4; no clear D. Trimming took off 3 bases at V and 10 bases at J, with 13 bases between the two ends. Germline V gives CDR1 MRHNA, CDR2 SNTAGT. This CDR3 contains 13 residues. The CDR3 nucleotides are TGTGCCAGCAGTGAGCGGAGTAACTCTATTCAGTACTTC. This gives the protein CASSERSNSIQYF.

In its sample, this clone was seen once. This chain connects TRBV6-1 to TRBJ1-1; 9 bases fit TRBD1. J gave up 1 base and V 3 bases, and 6 bases lay outside the gene matches. The CDR3 spans 16 residues. Germline V lookup: CDR1 MNHNS, CDR2 SASEGT. The CDR3 region has the DNA TGTGCCAGCAGTGACAGGACAGGGGCGGCGAACACTGAAGCTTTCTTT. Translation: CASSDRTGAANTEAFF.

V and J are TRBV19 and TRBJ2-5; 9 positions match TRBD2. CDR3 length equals 15 residues. V was clipped by 4 bases and J by 3 bases; unmatched bases: 6. Germline values: CDR1 LNHDA, CDR2 SQIVND (reference sequence). The CDR3 region has the DNA TGTGCCAGTAGTAGGGGGGCTAGCGGGGAAGAGACCCAGTACTTC. It encodes CASSRGASGEETQYF.

The J gene is TRBJ1-4, the V gene TRBV27; 8 positions match TRBD1. V gave up 5 bases and J gave up 6 bases; unmatched junction bases: 8. CDR1 is MNHEY and CDR2 is SMNVEV in the germline V gene (reference sequence). There are 15 residues in the CDR3. The CDR3 is CASSPRQGSYEKLFF. For the CDR3, the DNA is TGTGCCAGCAGTCCCAGACAGGGGTCGTATGAAAAACTGTTTTTT.

The chain combines TRBV7-9 with TRBJ1-4, with 9 nucleotides matching TRBD1. In germline, CDR1 is SEHNR, CDR2 FQNEAQ (reference sequence). The CDR3 is made up of 15 amino acids. Trimming at V came to 5 bases and at J to 7 bases, leaving 8 bases not matched to a gene. The CDR3 protein is CASSAPGQGGEKLFF. CDR3 DNA sequence: TGTGCCAGCAGCGCTCCGGGACAGGGAGGTGAAAAACTGTTTTTT.

V gene TRBV19 combines with J gene TRBJ2-1; TRBD2 matches 8 bases. The germline CDR1 and CDR2 sequences are LNHDA and SQIVND (reference sequence). After removal of 5 bases from V and 7 bases from J, the junction contained 7 bases not matched to a gene. This CDR3 has 14 amino acids. The CDR3 loop reads CASSHRGGANEQFF. The CDR3 region has the DNA TGTGCCAGTAGTCACCGGGGGGGGGCAAATGAGCAGTTCTTC.

The rearrangement links TRBV7-9 to TRBJ2-1, with a possible D match to TRBD1 (5 bases). The germline V gene has CDR1 SEHNR and CDR2 FQNEAQ (reference sequence). The CDR3 is 12 residues long. Deletions cut 8 bases from V and 2 bases from J, with 7 bases between. The CDR3 region has the DNA TGTGCCAGCGAAGGGGCCTACAATGAGCAGTTCTTC. Translated, it gives CASEGAYNEQFF.

The J gene is TRBJ2-2, the V gene TRBV6-5, with D possibly being TRBD1 (5 bases). Between the trimmed V and J ends, which lost 6 bases and 5 bases, there was a span of 10 bases. The germline gives CDR1 MNHEY, CDR2 SVGAGI. The CDR3 contains 13 residues. The DNA of the CDR3 is TGTGCCAGCAGAGGGGCGAGGACCGGGGAGCTGTTTTTT. It encodes CASRGARTGELFF.

V and J are TRBV7-2 and TRBJ1-2, with unresolved D. V was clipped by 0 bases and J by 0 bases, with 14 bases between them. Germline CDR1 is SGHTA and CDR2 is FQGNSA. The CDR3 covers 17 residues. For the CDR3, the DNA is TGTGCCAGCAGCTTAGCGGCCACTAATTCCCCTAACTATGGCTACACCTTC. Its translation: CASSLAATNSPNYGYTF.

V usage is TRBV27 and J usage is TRBJ1-2, with D possibly being TRBD1 (6 bases). Germline V gene sequence: CDR1 MNHEY, CDR2 SMNVEV (reference sequence). The V end was cut by 4 bases, the J end by 4 bases, with 13 bases between. CDR3 length equals 14 residues. CDR3 coding DNA: TGTGCCAGCAGTTCACTAGGGGGATCCTATGGCTACACCTTC. Protein product: CASSSLGGSYGYTF.

The V call is TRBV19, the J call TRBJ1-1, with D perhaps matching TRBD1 (6 bases). This CDR3 has 13 amino acids. In germline, CDR1 is LNHDA, CDR2 SQIVND (reference sequence). Trimming took 3 bases from V and 7 from J, leaving 12 bases between them. The CDR3 nucleotides read TGTGCCAGTAGTATGTCTCAGGGACATGAAGCTTTCTTT. This sequence encodes CASSMSQGHEAFF.

This chain joins TRBV5-8 and TRBJ2-5, with a possible D match to TRBD1 (5 bases). Germline-derived CDR1 and CDR2 are SGHTS and YDEGEE. V was clipped by 0 bases and J by 4 bases, with 13 bases between them. The CDR3 covers 15 residues. CDR3 nucleotides: TGTGCCAGCAGCTTGGGTTCGGCAGGGATAGAGACCCAGTACTTC. Its translation is CASSLGSAGIETQYF. The full variable domain, completed using reference TRBV5-8 and TRBJ2-5, is EAGVTQSPTHLIKTRGQQATLRCSPISGHTSVYWYQQALGLGLQFLLWYDEGEERNRGNFPPRFSGRQFPNYSSELNVNALELEDSALYLCASSLGSAGIETQYFGPGTRLLVL.

This clone was picked up one time. V is TRBV29-1 and J is TRBJ1-1; D uncertain. CDR1 and CDR2 (germline): SQVTM, ANQGSEA. The CDR3 is 12 residues long. V was trimmed by 7 bases and J by 5 bases, leaving 14 bases between them. In nucleotides, the CDR3 is TGCAGCGCCCGACGGGAGCGGACTGAAGCTTTCTTT. Amino acids: CSARRERTEAFF.

V usage is TRBV2 and J usage is TRBJ1-6; D is possibly TRBD1 (5 bases). The V and J ends lost 7 bases and 7 bases respectively, with 17 bases between them. The CDR3 spans 15 residues. Germline loops: CDR1 SNHLY, CDR2 FYNNEI. CDR3 in DNA: TGTGCCAGCAAACTCCAGACAGCCCAGAATTCACCCCTCCACTTT. Protein product: CASKLQTAQNSPLHF.

This clone was seen once. The chain links TRBV30 to TRBJ2-6, with D tentatively TRBD2 (5 bases). V was trimmed by 8 bases and J by 0 bases, leaving 8 bases between them. This CDR3 contains 13 residues. Germline-derived CDR1 and CDR2 are GTSNPN and SVGIG (reference sequence). CDR3 region: CAIRGSGANVLTF. DNA for the CDR3: TGTGCCATCCGGGGCTCTGGGGCCAACGTCCTGACTTTC.

This sequence joins TRBV7-2 and TRBJ2-1; maybe TRBD2 (5 bases). This CDR3 has 14 amino acids. CDR1 and CDR2 from the germline V gene are SGHTA and FQGNSA. The V end was cut by 5 bases, the J end by 3 bases, with 11 bases between. CDR3 protein: CASSPRGFYNEQFF. The CDR3, as DNA: TGTGCCAGCAGCCCTCGAGGGTTCTACAATGAGCAGTTCTTC.

The V and J genes are TRBV7-9 and TRBJ2-3, with 7 bases that match TRBD2. The CDR3 length is 17 residues. V was pared by 5 bases and J by 2 bases, with 13 bases of the junction left unmatched. CDR1 and CDR2 (germline): SEHNR, FQNEAQ (reference sequence). The CDR3 DNA reads as TGTGCCAGCAGCCTGCCGCTGAGCGGGGAGGACACAGATACGCAGTATTTT. It encodes CASSLPLSGEDTDTQYF.

V and J are TRBV5-6 and TRBJ1-2, with D perhaps TRBD1 (5 bases). The V gene's germline CDR1 is SGHDT and CDR2 YYEEEE. The CDR3 extends over 18 amino acids. V gave up 2 bases and J gave up 1 base, with 21 bases separating them. CDR3 nucleotide sequence: TGTGCCAGCAGCTTAAGAAAAGGGCTGCAGGGTTTTAACTATGGCTACACCTTC. Translating it yields CASSLRKGLQGFNYGYTF.

The V call is TRBV7-9, the J call TRBJ1-2; D remains ambiguous. Germline V gene data show CDR1 as SEHNR and CDR2 as FQNEAQ (reference sequence). This CDR3 spans 15 amino acids. The V gene lost 1 base and the J gene lost 2 bases, with 11 bases spanning the gap. CDR3 sequence (DNA): TGTGCCAGCAGCTTAGGTGGCAGAATAAACTATGGCTACACCTTC. It yields the protein CASSLGGRINYGYTF.